This T cell receptor (beta chain) was identified in a study of T cell clones after liver transplantation. In the study overall: Immunosuppression withdrawal was tried within 2 years after liver transplantation in this trial.

Germline V gene lookup returns CDR1 SGHRS and CDR2 YFSETQ. With V trimmed by 2 bases and J by 3 bases, 4 bases remained unmatched. This CDR3 is 14 amino acids long. Profiled with immunoSEQ multiplex PCR; TCRdb holds only in-frame clones, not every one. This repertoire shows roughly 80,000 clones, around four fifths found once; its top ten account for about 0.45%. The chain is built from TRBV5-1 and TRBJ1-1; 7 positions match TRBD1. The TCR originated in a human patient who received a liver transplant. Some T cells may be transferred from the graft donor. Sequenced material: CD4+ T cells from blood, taken 45 to 47 months after liver transplant. CDR3 amino acids: CASSLRGPDTEAFF. In DNA form, the CDR3 reads TGCGCCAGCAGCTTAAGGGGGCCGGACACTGAAGCTTTCTTT.